The 20 T cell receptor beta chains below were found in one sample sequenced in a study of post-analysis software for immune sequencing data. cDNA libraries for TCR beta contained unique molecular identifiers. TCRdb analysed the PCR reads with MiXCR anew, one entry per CDR3 protein. The sample records 600,000 to 750,000 distinct CDR3 sequences, 55% to 70% being singletons. The study's findings and limits: Patients had higher frequencies than controls of about five TRBV segments, including TRBV5-6, TRBV5-1 and TRBV20-1.

Their specific antigens are unknown. The sequencing input was blood. These receptors came from a girl aged 2 to 10 with multiple sclerosis.

The chain links TRBV20-1 to TRBJ1-2, with D possibly matching TRBD1 (6 bases). The V end was cut by 0 bases, the J end by 8 bases, with 16 bases between. Germline-derived CDR1 and CDR2 are DFQATT and SNEGSKA (reference sequence). This CDR3 has 14 amino acids. The CDR3 sequence is CSARDSGGAAGYTF. The CDR3 DNA is TGCAGTGCTAGAGATAGTGGGGGGGCGGCGGGCTACACCTTC.

This chain links TRBV3-1 with TRBJ2-5; 8 positions match TRBD1. This CDR3 is built from 15 residues. V lost 4 bases and J lost 5; bases outside the gene matches: 9. CDR1 LGHDT and CDR2 YNNKEL come from the germline V gene (reference sequence). In DNA form, the CDR3 reads TGTGCCAGCAGCCTTTGGACAGGGCCACGGGAGACCCAGTACTTC. It is translated as CASSLWTGPRETQYF.

The CDR3 loop reads CASSYGQGATPVETQYF. The CDR3 DNA sequence: TGTGCCAGCAGTTACGGGCAGGGGGCTACCCCAGTAGAGACCCAGTACTTC. The genes are TRBV6-5 and TRBJ2-7, with TRBD1 matching 8 bases. The J call is in doubt because the DNA end fits TRBJ2-5 better. This CDR3 has 17 residues. Looked up from germline, CDR1 is MNHEY and CDR2 is SVGAGI.

This rearrangement joins TRBV20-1 to TRBJ2-1, with D possibly being TRBD2 (5 bases). The germline CDR1 and CDR2 sequences are DFQATT and SNEGSKA (reference sequence). This CDR3 contains 13 residues. The V end lost 2 bases, the J end lost 4 bases, and 9 bases lay between the germline ends. The CDR3 nucleotides are TGCAGTGCTAGAAGAACGGGATACAATGAGCAGTTCTTC. It is translated as CSARRTGYNEQFF.

This clonotype occurred a few times. Written as DNA, the CDR3 is TGCAGCGTTGAAGAAAAGGGACTAGTCTACAATGAGCAGTACTTC. It is translated as CSVEEKGLVYNEQYF. The chain carries TRBV29-1 and TRBJ2-5, with 8 bases fitting TRBD2. The length of the CDR3 is 15 residues. Germline V gene lookup returns CDR1 SQVTM and CDR2 ANQGSEA. V trimming: 0 bases; J trimming: 11 bases; junction bases outside the gene matches: 14.

This clonotype has more than one count but fewer than ten. The CDR3 loop reads CASSLGQGNNQPQHF. As DNA, the CDR3 is TGTGCCAGCAGCCTCGGACAGGGGAACAATCAGCCCCAGCATTTT. The rearrangement joins TRBV12-3 or TRBV12-4 to TRBJ1-5; TRBD1 aligns across 9 bases. This CDR3 is built from 15 residues. Losses at the gene ends were 6 bases for V and 3 bases for J; bases not matched to a gene: 6.

This clonotype was detected only a few times. This chain links TRBV12-3 or TRBV12-4 with TRBJ2-7, with D perhaps TRBD1 (6 bases). Trimming removed 3 bases at V and 2 bases at J, with 8 bases between. The CDR3 is made up of 13 amino acids. This CDR3 is CASSLGHPYEQYF. As DNA, the CDR3 is TGTGCCAGCAGTTTGGGACACCCCTACGAGCAGTACTTC.

The gene calls are TRBV5-6 and TRBJ2-7; D might be TRBD1 or TRBD2, each matching 6 bases. CDR3 length equals 13 residues. Trimming left V 4 bases short and J 4 bases short, with 12 bases between. The germline CDR1 and CDR2 sequences are SGHDT and YYEEEE. The CDR3 DNA follows: TGTGCCAGCAGCGGGGGGCGAGGGTACGAGCAGTACTTC. Translation: CASSGGRGYEQYF.

The chain is built from TRBV20-1 and TRBJ2-7; 10 bases line up with TRBD2. Near its end, the DNA agrees better with TRBJ2-5, so the J call may be wrong. The CDR3 runs to 16 residues. Germline V CDR1 and CDR2: DFQATT, SNEGSKA (reference sequence). The CDR3 DNA reads TGCAGTGCTAGAGGGGCTCTAGCGGGAGTGGCAGAGACCCAGTACTTC. This codes for CSARGALAGVAETQYF.

The CDR3 nucleotides are TGTGCCAGCACCATCGGACAGGTGAATTCACCCCTCCACTTT. Protein: CASTIGQVNSPLHF. J is TRBJ1-6 and V is TRBV12-3 or TRBV12-4, with 7 positions matching TRBD1. The CDR3 loop spans 14 amino acids. Losses at the gene ends were 7 bases for V and 7 bases for J; bases not matched to a gene: 7.

The count of this clonotype is one. The V gene is TRBV20-1, the J gene TRBJ2-1; 10 bases map to TRBD2. Germline V gives CDR1 DFQATT, CDR2 SNEGSKA (reference sequence). The CDR3 consists of 15 residues. V dropped 4 bases and J dropped 7; count of bases not matched to a gene: 10. CDR3 amino acids: CSAKPAGGLRNEQFF. CDR3 in DNA: TGCAGTGCTAAACCAGCGGGAGGGCTTCGGAATGAGCAGTTCTTC.

This clonotype was detected only once. The chain is built from TRBV18 and TRBJ1-2, with 8 bases fitting TRBD1. The V segment lost 6 bases and the J segment 1 base; nucleotides outside the gene matches: 4. Germline CDR1 and CDR2: KGHSH and LQKENI. There are 14 residues in the CDR3. The DNA for the CDR3 is TGTGCCAGCTCTGAGACAGGGGATAACTATGGCTACACCTTC. Translated: CASSETGDNYGYTF.

V is TRBV20-1 and J is TRBJ2-5, with 8 bases identical to TRBD1. TRBJ2-7 explains the end of the DNA better; the J call may be wrong. The CDR3 length is 14 residues. The germline CDR1 and CDR2 sequences are DFQATT and SNEGSKA (reference sequence). CDR3 nucleotide sequence: TGCAGTGCTAGCCTGGACAGGGTAATTTACGAGCAGTACTTC. Translation gives CSASLDRVIYEQYF.

This clonotype was seen only once. The gene calls are TRBV7-9 and TRBJ2-4; D is undetermined. The length of the CDR3 is 13 residues. Germline-derived CDR1 and CDR2 are SEHNR and FQNEAQ (reference sequence). The V end was cut by 1 base, the J end by 9 bases, with 10 bases between. The CDR3 DNA follows: TGTGCCAGCAGCTTAGATTCCCGGTTCATTCAGTACTTC. Residues: CASSLDSRFIQYF. Variable domain in full (rest from reference TRBV7-9 and TRBJ2-4): DTGVSQNPRHKITKRGQNVTFRCDPISEHNRLYWYRQTLGQGPEFLTYFQNEAQLEKSRLLSDRFSAERPKGSFSTLEIQRTEQGDSAMYLCASSLDSRFIQYFGAGTRLSVL.

The chain recombines TRBV29-1 with TRBJ1-1; no definite D call. The CDR3 has 15 amino acids. The V and J ends lost 2 bases and 3 bases respectively, with 16 bases between them. The germline V gene encodes CDR1 SQVTM and CDR2 ANQGSEA. Written as DNA, the CDR3 is TGCAGCGTTGAAAGGGCCTCCCCCCGGGACACTGAAGCTTTCTTT. Encoded protein: CSVERASPRDTEAFF.

The chain is built from TRBV7-2 and TRBJ2-5, with D uncertain. Germline-derived CDR1 and CDR2 are SGHTA and FQGNSA. This CDR3 has 11 amino acids. Trimming pared 6 bases from V and 5 bases from J, leaving 7 bases between. For the CDR3, the DNA is TGTGCCAGCAGAGAGTGGGAGACCCAGTACTTC. Translating it yields CASREWETQYF.

CDR3 residues: CASGKAGIENTEAFF. Written as DNA, the CDR3 is TGCGCCAGCGGGAAGGCGGGGATTGAGAACACTGAAGCTTTCTTT. The chain links TRBV10-2 to TRBJ1-1; no reliable D call. The germline gives CDR1 WSHSY, CDR2 SAAADI. Trimming took off 8 bases at V and 1 base at J, with 17 bases between the two ends. CDR3 size: 15 residues.

The genes are TRBV4-1 and TRBJ2-1; 8 bases fit TRBD2. The CDR3 totals 15 residues. The junction had 8 bases not matched to a gene; V was cut back by 1 base and J by 9 bases. The germline gives CDR1 MGHRA, CDR2 YSYEKL. The CDR3 reads CASSQVGTRVPEQFF. CDR3 nucleotide sequence: TGCGCCAGCAGCCAAGTTGGGACTAGAGTGCCTGAGCAGTTCTTC.

In this sample, this clonotype turned up a few times. The rearrangement joins TRBV6-1 to TRBJ2-7; 9 bases line up with TRBD1. The CDR3 has 16 amino acids. Unmatched junction bases numbered 10, after V lost 4 bases and J lost 3 bases. CDR1 and CDR2 (germline): MNHNS, SASEGT. CDR3 protein: CASSAPPDRGVYEQYF. CDR3 bases: TGTGCCAGCAGTGCACCCCCGGACAGGGGTGTCTACGAGCAGTACTTC.

The chain has TRBV29-1 and TRBJ2-1, with 9 bases identical to TRBD2. CDR3 length: 14 residues. V was pared by 5 bases and J by 9 bases, with 11 bases of the junction left unmatched. Germline V gene lookup returns CDR1 SQVTM and CDR2 ANQGSEA. The CDR3 here is CSVTGAGGVAEQFF. CDR3 DNA: TGCAGCGTTACCGGGGCGGGGGGGGTAGCTGAGCAGTTCTTC.